The 20 T cell receptor beta chains below were found in one sample sequenced in a study of Graves' ophthalmopathy and Graves' hyperthyroidism. TCR beta CDR3 regions were amplified from RNA transcripts. HTBI-primed first-round RT-PCR preceded second-round multiplex PCR. TCRdb reprocessed the multiplex PCR reads via MiXCR and lists one record per CDR3 protein. The top ten hold 2.4% of the sample, which has roughly 350,000 distinct CDR3 sequences, about 17% seen once. The sample comprised peripheral blood. All receptors derive from an adult woman with stable Graves' hyperthyroidism.

This clonotype has ten or more counts. The gene calls are TRBV20-1 and TRBJ2-5; TRBD2 agrees at 8 bases. The germline CDR1 and CDR2 sequences are DFQATT and SNEGSKA (reference sequence). With V trimmed by 0 bases and J by 5 bases, 11 bases remained unmatched. The CDR3 is made up of 16 amino acids. CDR3 loop: CSARDSLAGGYETQYF. The CDR3 DNA reads as TGCAGTGCTAGAGATTCGCTAGCGGGTGGGTATGAGACCCAGTACTTC.

The V and J genes are TRBV10-3 and TRBJ1-1; D uncertain. This CDR3 comprises 16 residues. With 2 bases removed from V and 5 bases from J, the gap between germline ends came to 18 bases. Germline V CDR1 and CDR2: ENHRY, SYGVKD. The CDR3 loop is CAISEASTTAKTEAFF. The CDR3 nucleotides are TGTGCCATCAGTGAGGCCTCCACGACGGCAAAGACTGAAGCTTTCTTT.

This clonotype showed up many times. Here the CDR3 DNA reads TGTGCCAGCAGTCATAGGACAGGGGGCACTTACGAGCAGTACTTC. Protein sequence: CASSHRTGGTYEQYF. V and J are TRBV27 and TRBJ2-7; TRBD1 matches at 11 bases. With 5 bases clipped from V and 4 bases from J, the junction kept 7 bases outside the gene matches. The CDR3 runs to 15 residues. Germline CDR1 reads MNHEY; CDR2 reads SMNVEV (reference sequence).

The sample holds many counts of this clonotype. The chain couples TRBV6-5 to TRBJ2-7; TRBD2 matches at 11 bases. The ends lost 6 bases at V and 1 base at J; junction bases unmatched: 2. The CDR3 runs 14 residues. Germline loops: CDR1 MNHEY, CDR2 SVGAGI. CDR3 in amino acids: CASRLAGDSYEQYF. CDR3 nucleotides: TGTGCCAGCAGACTAGCGGGAGATTCCTACGAGCAGTACTTC.

This clonotype appeared many times. The CDR3: CSVDTGRGTGELFF. The CDR3 coding sequence is TGCAGCGTTGATACAGGGCGCGGTACCGGGGAGCTGTTTTTT. This chain uses TRBV29-1 with TRBJ2-2, with D maybe TRBD1 (6 bases). The CDR3 has 14 residues. Germline V gene sequence: CDR1 SQVTM, CDR2 ANQGSEA. Deletions cut 3 bases from V and 5 bases from J, with 13 bases between.

This clonotype was counted many times. Here the CDR3 reads CASSYAEEFYEQYF. The CDR3 DNA reads TGTGCCAGCAGTTACGCCGAAGAGTTCTACGAGCAGTACTTC. The V gene is TRBV6-5, the J gene TRBJ2-7; D remains unclear. Germline V gene sequence: CDR1 MNHEY, CDR2 SVGAGI. Trimming took off 2 bases at V and 3 bases at J, with 11 bases between the two ends. This CDR3 spans 14 amino acids.

This clonotype was counted a few times. One base away lies a much larger clone, so this may be a sequencing read error. The chain has TRBV7-3 and TRBJ2-2; D is unresolved. Germline V lookup: CDR1 SGHTA, CDR2 FQGTGA. The CDR3 totals 15 residues. The CDR3 bases are TGTACCAGCAGCCCACTACCTGGGGACACCGGGGAGCTGTTTTTT. It is translated as CTSSPLPGDTGELFF. The entire variable domain, with the rest obtained from reference TRBV7-3 and TRBJ2-2, is as follows: GAGVSQTPSNKVTEKGKYVELRCDPISGHTALYWYRQSLGQGPEFLIYFQGTGAADDSGLPNDRFFAVRPEGSVSTLKIQRTERGDSAVYLCTSSPLPGDTGELFFGEGSRLTVL.

This clonotype came up many times. The chain joins TRBV20-1 to TRBJ2-7; D gene ambiguous. Germline CDR1 is DFQATT and CDR2 is SNEGSKA (reference sequence). This CDR3 is built from 12 residues. V lost 0 bases to trimming and J lost 2 bases, with 5 bases between them. CDR3 coding DNA: TGCAGTGCTAGAGAGCAAACCTACGAGCAGTACTTC. Amino acids: CSAREQTYEQYF.

This clonotype was seen at least ten times. The CDR3 sequence: CASSSGTVTYEQYF. The CDR3 DNA reads TGTGCCAGCAGTTCCGGGACAGTTACCTACGAGCAGTACTTC. This chain joins TRBV7-2 and TRBJ2-7; 7 bases align to TRBD1. Germline assignment: CDR1 SGHTA and CDR2 FQGNSA. The J segment lost 2 bases and the V segment lost 6 bases, leaving 7 bases of the junction unmatched. The CDR3 sequence is 14 residues long.

This clonotype came up many times. The genes are TRBV6-5 and TRBJ2-7; TRBD1 aligns across 10 bases. CDR3 length: 14 residues. CDR1 and CDR2 from the germline V gene are MNHEY and SVGAGI. Trimming removed 7 bases from V and 3 bases from J; junction bases left unmatched: 6. This chain's CDR3 is CASIPGQGHYEQYF. CDR3 nucleotides: TGTGCCAGCATACCGGGACAGGGGCACTACGAGCAGTACTTC.

A word on this clonotype: The junction differs from germline at one of its ends, possibly a read error. The chain combines TRBV13 with TRBJ2-2; D is tentatively TRBD1 or TRBD2 (5 bases each). The CDR3 runs 13 residues. Looked up from germline, CDR1 is PRHDT and CDR2 is FYEKMQ (reference sequence). The CDR3 loop is CASSLGDTGELCF. CDR3 DNA: TGTGCCAGCAGCTTAGGGGACACCGGGGAGCTGTGTTTT.

A note on this clonotype: This sequence may be a read error, since a much larger clone differs from it by one base. Likely a read error: the CDR3 ends without its conserved phenylalanine or tryptophan. The chain has TRBV28 and TRBJ1-5; maybe TRBD1 (5 bases). The CDR3 has 16 amino acids. Germline loops: CDR1 MDHEN, CDR2 SYDVKM. The V gene lost 6 bases and the J gene lost 2 bases, with 17 bases spanning the gap. Here the CDR3 reads CASRRGSSYGNQPQHL. CDR3 DNA sequence: TGTGCCAGCAGGAGGGGCAGTTCGTATGGCAATCAGCCCCAGCATCTT.

This clonotype showed up many times. As DNA, the CDR3 is TGCAGCGTTGGGGACAGGGGAAGAAGCCCCAAAGCTTTCTTT. Translated: CSVGDRGRSPKAFF. V is TRBV29-1 and J is TRBJ1-1; 10 bases fit TRBD1. This CDR3 has 14 residues. Germline V gene data show CDR1 as SQVTM and CDR2 as ANQGSEA. V lost 4 bases, J lost 9 bases, and 11 bases stayed unmatched.

The table lists this clonotype with many counts. V usage is TRBV4-2 and J usage is TRBJ1-6; D is possibly TRBD1 (6 bases). CDR1 is LGHNA, CDR2 YNFKEQ, per germline. The CDR3 has 14 residues. Trimming took 4 bases from V and 5 from J, leaving 9 bases between them. CDR3 sequence: CASSLRQDNSPLHF. CDR3 DNA sequence: TGTGCCAGCAGCCTGAGACAGGATAATTCACCCCTCCACTTT.

In its sample, this clonotype was seen many times. V is TRBV7-2 and J is TRBJ2-2; possible D gene TRBD1, 5 bases. Deletions cut 1 base from V and 3 bases from J, with 21 bases between. Germline CDR1 and CDR2: SGHTA and FQGNSA. This CDR3 has 19 residues. Written as DNA, the CDR3 is TGTGCCAGCAGCTTAGTGAGGACAATTCGACCTGAGCACACCGGGGAGCTGTTTTTT. This gives the protein CASSLVRTIRPEHTGELFF.

The sample holds many counts of this clonotype. V and J are TRBV28 and TRBJ1-5; D is possibly TRBD1 (5 bases). The V and J ends lost 3 bases and 0 bases respectively, with 9 bases between them. CDR1 and CDR2 from the germline V gene are MDHEN and SYDVKM. CDR3 length equals 15 residues. CDR3 amino acids: CASSFLGDSNQPQHF. DNA of the CDR3: TGTGCCAGCAGTTTTTTGGGGGATAGCAATCAGCCCCAGCATTTT.

There are a few counts of this clonotype. The chain recombines TRBV28 with TRBJ1-6, with a possible D match to TRBD1 (5 bases). The V end was cut by 6 bases, the J end by 2 bases, with 11 bases between. Germline V gene sequence: CDR1 MDHEN, CDR2 SYDVKM. This CDR3 has 15 residues. The chain's CDR3 is CASRGRDAYNSPLHF. Here the CDR3 DNA reads TGTGCCAGCAGGGGGAGGGACGCCTATAATTCACCCCTCCACTTT.

This clonotype appeared a few times. The CDR3 loop is CASSPLGQLNTEAFF. Here the CDR3 DNA reads TGTGCCAGCTCACCACTAGGCCAGCTGAACACTGAAGCTTTCTTT. V usage is TRBV18 and J usage is TRBJ1-1, with no clear D. The ends were cut back, 1 base at V and 0 bases at J, with 9 bases in the middle. This CDR3 has 15 residues. Germline CDR1 KGHSH, CDR2 LQKENI.

This clonotype was counted many times. The chain uses TRBV20-1 and TRBJ2-5; D call uncertain. Between the trimmed V and J ends, which lost 8 bases and 0 bases, there was a span of 13 bases. The germline V gene has CDR1 DFQATT and CDR2 SNEGSKA (reference sequence). The CDR3 contains 13 residues. The CDR3 spells CSSLVSYQETQYF. The CDR3 DNA follows: TGCAGTTCCTTGGTCAGCTACCAAGAGACCCAGTACTTC.

This clonotype was recorded many times. This sequence joins TRBV6-2 or TRBV6-3 and TRBJ1-2; 8 nucleotides agree with TRBD1. This CDR3 is built from 14 residues. The junction had 5 bases not matched to a gene; V was cut back by 5 bases and J by 3 bases. Per the germline V gene, CDR1 is MNHEY and CDR2 is SVGEGT. The CDR3 sequence is CASSKGQDYYGYTF. The CDR3 nucleotides read TGTGCCAGCAGTAAGGGACAGGATTACTATGGCTACACCTTC.